This T cell receptor (beta chain) was obtained from a study of blood T cell repertoires in COVID-19. Study details: Researchers got acute and convalescent COVID-19 samples from the United States, Italy and Spain. T cells, B-cell-depleted T cells, or PBMCs provided the cDNA or gDNA that served as material.

In the original processing: Reference gene primer amplification gave nucleated cell count estimates. The repertoire was sequenced with immunoSEQ multiplex PCR; TCRdb's copy has only in-frame clones and lacks some. V and J calls and clone size follow that table, whereas D and trimming were derived from the DNA. The sample comprises roughly 200,000 clones, approximately 90% of which are singletons, and about 6% rests with the top ten. Germline V gene lookup returns CDR1 SEHNR and CDR2 FQNEAQ (reference sequence). This CDR3 contains 16 residues. V trimming: 0 bases; J trimming: 5 bases; junction bases outside the gene matches: 9.

Sequenced input: peripheral blood. The chain couples TRBV7-9 to TRBJ2-7; 8 nucleotides agree with TRBD2. This receptor was taken from a man at least 80 years old with acute or convalescent COVID-19. CDR3 sequence: CASSLAALAGSHEQYF. CDR3 in DNA: TGTGCCAGCAGCTTAGCGGCCCTAGCGGGTTCCCACGAGCAGTACTTC.